One and the same sample provided the 15 T cell receptor beta chains below, sequenced in a study of technical replicates of blood from a handful of donors (dated by TCRdb to about 2017). Library generation was performed with the immunoSEQ multiplex PCR assay. Not all clones reach the TCRdb copy of this immuneACCESS table, which keeps in-frame sequences only. Checked studies attribute under half of the gap to unresolved V genes and leave the rest unexplained. Recorded for this sample are 65,000 to 85,000 clones; around 92% of them occurred a single time. 0.37% of the sample comes from the top ten. The sample was T cells isolated from PBMCs. Receptors originate from a human donor in good health.

The CDR3 spells CASSQQGATEAFF. CDR3 DNA: TGTGCCAGCAGTCAACAGGGGGCTACTGAAGCTTTCTTT. This sequence joins TRBV9 and TRBJ1-1, with TRBD1 matching over 9 bases. With 5 bases clipped from V and 5 bases from J, the junction kept 4 bases outside the gene matches. This CDR3 is built from 13 residues. Germline V gene lookup returns CDR1 SGDLS and CDR2 YYNGEE.

The chain combines TRBV9 with TRBJ2-5, with TRBD1 matching over 7 bases. Germline V gives CDR1 SGDLS, CDR2 YYNGEE. V shed 0 bases, J shed 2 bases, and the junction held 7 bases outside the gene matches. CDR3 length: 16 amino acids. CDR3 sequence reads: CASSVEGQHPQETQYF. The CDR3, as DNA: TGTGCCAGCAGCGTAGAGGGACAGCATCCTCAAGAGACCCAGTACTTC.

The chain joins TRBV6-4 to TRBJ2-5; 7 bases agree with TRBD1. Germline CDR1 reads MRHNA; CDR2 reads SNTAGT. With 6 bases clipped from V and 1 base from J, the junction kept 2 bases outside the gene matches. This CDR3 region has 13 residues. CDR3 sequence (DNA): TGTGCCAGCAGAAGGGGGCCCCAAGAGACCCAGTACTTC. It yields the protein CASRRGPQETQYF.

This clone was counted a few times. This rearrangement joins TRBV7-3 to TRBJ2-7, with D maybe TRBD1 (7 bases). The V end was cut by 3 bases, the J end by 4 bases, with 10 bases between. The germline V gene has CDR1 SGHTA and CDR2 FQGTGA. The CDR3 runs 13 residues. The CDR3: CASSFSGGYEQYF. CDR3 DNA sequence: TGTGCCAGCAGCTTTTCAGGGGGGTACGAGCAGTACTTC.

This chain links TRBV18 with TRBJ2-1; D may be TRBD2 (5 bases). Looked up from germline, CDR1 is KGHSH and CDR2 is LQKENI. The CDR3 has 15 amino acids. Trimming cost V 0 bases and J 4 bases, with 10 bases left between them. In DNA form, the CDR3 reads TGTGCCAGCTCACCACCCAATTCGGGGTACAATGAGCAGTTCTTC. As protein: CASSPPNSGYNEQFF.

This chain links TRBV6-6 with TRBJ2-3; D might be TRBD2 (6 bases). The CDR3 is 14 residues long. Germline V gene sequence: CDR1 MNHNY, CDR2 SVGAGI (reference sequence). Trimming removed 0 bases at V and 6 bases at J, with 10 bases between. The CDR3 loop reads CASSYSSRGDTQYF. The CDR3 nucleotides read TGTGCCAGCAGTTACTCGAGTCGGGGGGATACGCAGTATTTT.

V gene TRBV29-1 combines with J gene TRBJ2-3; possible D gene TRBD2, 5 bases. V shed 7 bases and J shed 5 bases, with 19 bases lying between them. Germline V gene lookup returns CDR1 SQVTM and CDR2 ANQGSEA. The CDR3 sequence is 14 residues long. The CDR3 DNA reads TGCAGCGCACCTGACTTGGGAGCTGGAGATACGCAGTATTTT. Encoded protein: CSAPDLGAGDTQYF.

This chain uses TRBV27 with TRBJ2-5; tentatively, D is TRBD1 (6 bases). The CDR3 runs to 17 residues. The germline V gene has CDR1 MNHEY and CDR2 SMNVEV (reference sequence). V lost 7 bases and J lost 0, with 21 bases in between. The CDR3 DNA follows: TGTGCCAGCATGGTACAGGGCCTAAGGGGGTACCAAGAGACCCAGTACTTC. Residues: CASMVQGLRGYQETQYF.

The V gene is TRBV10-1, the J gene TRBJ1-2; TRBD1 matches at 10 bases. This CDR3 has 13 residues. Germline V gene data show CDR1 as WNHNN and CDR2 as SYGVQD (reference sequence). V gave up 8 bases and J gave up 4 bases; unmatched junction bases: 4. The CDR3: CASGDRGCYGYTF. For the CDR3, the DNA is TGCGCCAGCGGGGACAGGGGATGCTATGGCTACACCTTC.

This clone has only a few counts. The chain joins TRBV5-1 to TRBJ2-1; 11 nucleotides match TRBD2. V shed 2 bases, J shed 3 bases, and the junction held 4 bases outside the gene matches. CDR3 length: 16 residues. Germline V gene data show CDR1 as SGHRS and CDR2 as YFSETQ. CDR3 region: CASSFGTSGLYNEQFF. The CDR3 DNA sequence: TGCGCCAGCAGCTTTGGGACTAGCGGACTCTACAATGAGCAGTTCTTC.

J is TRBJ2-1 and V is TRBV7-8; 10 bases are shared with TRBD2. This CDR3 has 16 amino acids. V gave up 1 base and J gave up 2 bases; unmatched junction bases: 2. The germline gives CDR1 SGHVS, CDR2 FQNEAQ. CDR3: CASSLDLAGAYNEQFF. Here the CDR3 DNA reads TGTGCCAGCAGCTTAGACCTAGCGGGAGCCTACAATGAGCAGTTCTTC.

The chain couples TRBV19 to TRBJ2-3; D unresolved. Germline V gene data show CDR1 as LNHDA and CDR2 as SQIVND (reference sequence). V was clipped by 5 bases and J by 5 bases, with 8 bases between them. The CDR3 spans 12 residues. In DNA form, the CDR3 reads TGTGCCAGTAGTTTCGGTGGAGATACGCAGTATTTT. Translating it yields CASSFGGDTQYF.

The gene calls are TRBV4-3 and TRBJ2-1, with TRBD2 matching 8 bases. This CDR3 contains 17 residues. With V trimmed by 4 bases and J by 2 bases, 10 bases remained unmatched. In germline, CDR1 is LGHNA, CDR2 YSLEER. CDR3 residues: CASSRLTSGLAYNEQFF. The CDR3 coding sequence is TGCGCCAGCAGCCGCCTTACCTCGGGACTAGCCTACAATGAGCAGTTCTTC.

This sequence joins TRBV30 and TRBJ1-1; weak D call: TRBD1 (6 bases). Trimming cost V 2 bases and J 3 bases, with 13 bases left between them. CDR1 and CDR2 (germline): GTSNPN, SVGIG (reference sequence). This CDR3 is 14 amino acids long. The CDR3 protein is CAWSSQGVDTEAFF. In nucleotides, the CDR3 is TGTGCCTGGAGTTCACAGGGAGTCGACACTGAAGCTTTCTTT.

The J gene is TRBJ2-7, the V gene TRBV14, with D tentatively TRBD2 (5 bases). V lost 0 bases and J 3 bases, leaving 12 bases between the germline ends. Germline values: CDR1 SGHDN, CDR2 FVKESK. This CDR3 has 15 residues. CDR3 amino acids: CASSQERRPYYEQYF. DNA of the CDR3: TGTGCCAGCAGCCAAGAACGGAGGCCGTACTACGAGCAGTACTTC.